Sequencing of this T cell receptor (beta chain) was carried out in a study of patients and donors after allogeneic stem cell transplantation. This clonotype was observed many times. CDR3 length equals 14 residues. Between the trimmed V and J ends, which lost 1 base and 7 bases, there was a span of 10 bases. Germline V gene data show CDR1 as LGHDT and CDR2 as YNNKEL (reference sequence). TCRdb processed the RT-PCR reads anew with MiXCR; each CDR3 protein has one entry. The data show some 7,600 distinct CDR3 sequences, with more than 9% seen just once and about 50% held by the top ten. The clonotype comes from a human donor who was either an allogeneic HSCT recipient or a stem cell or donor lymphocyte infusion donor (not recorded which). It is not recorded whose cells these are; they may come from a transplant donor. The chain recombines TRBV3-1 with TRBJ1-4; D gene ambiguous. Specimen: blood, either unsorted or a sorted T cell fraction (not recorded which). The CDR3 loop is CASSQVHAGEKLFF. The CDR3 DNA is TGTGCCAGCAGCCAAGTCCACGCGGGTGAAAAACTGTTTTTT. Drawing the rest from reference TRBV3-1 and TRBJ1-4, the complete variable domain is DTAVSQTPKYLVTQMGNDKSIKCEQNLGHDTMYWYKQDSKKFLKIMFSYNNKELIINETVPNRFSPKSPDKAHLNLHINSLELGDSAVYFCASSQVHAGEKLFFGSGTQLSVL.